The rows below give T cell receptor beta chains drawn from one sample of a study of T cells in Graves' hyperthyroidism and ophthalmopathy. TCRdb independently ran MiXCR on the multiplex PCR reads; one entry per CDR3 protein. The sample lists over 150,000 distinct CDR3 sequences, about a sixth occurring once. Sequencing used blood. The receptors derive from a woman aged 50 to 60 with Graves' hyperthyroidism. CDR3s include the opening cysteine and the closing phenylalanine or tryptophan. Each record gives: clone size, V gene, D gene, J gene, CDR3 length, CDR3 DNA, CDR3 protein. The D gene is left open where the match is weak. Some rows have no size entry. The others give once, few or many, or a class for an expanded clone.

clone_size: many
v_call: TRBV2
d_call: TRBD1
j_call: TRBJ2-2
cdr3_length: 13
cdr3_nt: TGTGCCAGCAGAGAACAGGGGATCGGGGAGCTGTTTTTT
cdr3_aa: CASREQGIGELFF

clone_size: few
v_call: TRBV6-1
d_call: TRBD2
j_call: TRBJ2-1
cdr3_length: 16
cdr3_nt: TGTGCCAGCAGTTATTCAGCGGGGAGCTCCTACAATGAGCAGTTCTTC
cdr3_aa: CASSYSAGSSYNEQFF

clone_size: many
v_call: TRBV6-1
d_call: TRBD1
j_call: TRBJ2-1
cdr3_length: 15
cdr3_nt: TGTGCCAGCAGCCGCCCCGGGACAGGGAAGAATGAGCAGTTCTTC
cdr3_aa: CASSRPGTGKNEQFF

clone_size: many
v_call: TRBV9
d_call: TRBD2
j_call: TRBJ2-1
cdr3_length: 15
cdr3_nt: TGTGCCAGCAGCGTAGATGCGGGGGAGGACAATGAGCAGTTCTTC
cdr3_aa: CASSVDAGEDNEQFF

clone_size: -
v_call: TRBV2
d_call: -
j_call: TRBJ2-7
cdr3_length: 14
cdr3_nt: TGTGCCACCCTGGGACCGGGCGGCTCCTACGAGCAGTACTTC
cdr3_aa: CATLGPGGSYEQYF

clone_size: many
v_call: TRBV28
d_call: -
j_call: TRBJ2-6
cdr3_length: 15
cdr3_nt: TGTGCCAGCAGTTTAACAGGGAAATGGGCCAACGTCCTGACTTTC
cdr3_aa: CASSLTGKWANVLTF

clone_size: few
v_call: TRBV3-1
d_call: -
j_call: TRBJ2-2
cdr3_length: 12
cdr3_nt: TGTGCCAGCAGTAAGGGCACCGGGGAGCTGTTTTTT
cdr3_aa: CASSKGTGELFF

clone_size: -
v_call: TRBV27
d_call: TRBD1
j_call: TRBJ2-1
cdr3_length: 15
cdr3_nt: TGTGCCAGCAGTTTTAAGGACAGGGTCTCCGGGGGGCAGTTCTTC
cdr3_aa: CASSFKDRVSGGQFF

clone_size: few
v_call: TRBV4-1
d_call: -
j_call: TRBJ2-4
cdr3_length: 14
cdr3_nt: TGCGCCAGCAGCCAAGGATCGGTCCCTAACATTCAGTACTTC
cdr3_aa: CASSQGSVPNIQYF

clone_size: many
v_call: TRBV5-1
d_call: -
j_call: TRBJ2-3
cdr3_length: 15
cdr3_nt: TGCGCCAGCAGCTTGATAGCCGATCGTAGCGATACGCAGTATTTT
cdr3_aa: CASSLIADRSDTQYF

clone_size: many
v_call: TRBV5-6
d_call: TRBD1
j_call: TRBJ1-6
cdr3_length: 16
cdr3_nt: TGTGCCAGCAGCTTGGCCCTTCGACAGGGGGATTCACCCCTCCACTTT
cdr3_aa: CASSLALRQGDSPLHF

clone_size: few
v_call: TRBV7-2
d_call: TRBD1
j_call: TRBJ2-7
cdr3_length: 15
cdr3_nt: TGTGCCAGCAGTTCAAGGACAGGTCTCTGGTACGAGCAGTACTTC
cdr3_aa: CASSSRTGLWYEQYF

clone_size: many
v_call: TRBV10-2
d_call: -
j_call: TRBJ1-4
cdr3_length: 14
cdr3_nt: TGCGCCACCTCACCCTATGGTCGGAGTGAAAAACTGTTTTTT
cdr3_aa: CATSPYGRSEKLFF

clone_size: many
v_call: TRBV6-1
d_call: -
j_call: TRBJ2-7
cdr3_length: 11
cdr3_nt: TGTGCCAGCAGTGAAGCCTACGAGCAGTACTTC
cdr3_aa: CASSEAYEQYF

clone_size: -
v_call: TRBV20-1
d_call: TRBD1
j_call: TRBJ2-3
cdr3_length: 15
cdr3_nt: TGCAGTGCTAGAGCTGGGACAGGGGGTTTCGATACGCAGTATTTT
cdr3_aa: CSARAGTGGFDTQYF